This T cell receptor (beta chain) is drawn from a study of shared clonotypes between healthy human individuals. Study background: The study drew on a couple of women and a few men aged 18 to 49 as donors. General study results and limits: Some naive CD4 clonotypes, roughly 4.5%, turned up in common across a handful of donors.

The table lists this clone with a few counts. Its cognate antigen is unknown. This CDR3 region has 14 residues. Here immunoSEQ multiplex PCR was the method, and the copy in TCRdb shows in-frame clones only, minus some. Here the sample spans 950,000 to 1,100,000 clones, about 75% being singletons. The TCR comes from a man aged 18 to 29 in good health. The genes are TRBV21-1 and TRBJ2-7; the D segment call TRBD1 is taken from the table without a DNA check. TRBV21-1 is termed a pseudogene. The sample was memory CD4+ T cells sorted from blood. Indicated subset: CD45RA-negative fraction. The CDR3 sequence: CASIHPQGLREQYF. DNA of the CDR3: TGTGCCAGCATCCATCCCCAGGGGCTAAGAGAGCAGTACTTC.